This T cell receptor (beta chain) was sequenced during a study of blood T cell repertoires in COVID-19. Only in-frame clones appear in the TCRdb table, and some are missing; sequencing was by immunoSEQ multiplex PCR. The sample records approximately 46,000 clones, roughly 82% being singletons. Only a few counts were recorded for this clone. This CDR3 region has 12 residues. Germline loops: CDR1 LNHDA, CDR2 SQIVND (reference sequence). V lost 9 bases to trimming and J lost 9 bases, with 15 bases between them. The sequencing sample was made of peripheral blood. The source is a woman aged 55-70 years with acute or convalescent COVID-19. The chain combines TRBV19 with TRBJ1-5; unclear D gene. CDR3 sequence reads: CASNGLYAPQHF. DNA of the CDR3: TGTGCCAGCAACGGACTGTACGCGCCCCAGCATTTT.